This T cell receptor beta chain was sequenced for a study of T cell responses to AZD1222 COVID-19 vaccine. Study-wide results and caveats: Reportedly, close to half of spike-specific TCRs are directed against unmutated variant regions.

Note on this clone: Its antigen is not known.

CDR3 length: 18 amino acids. After removal of 5 bases from V and 5 bases from J, the junction contained 13 bases not matched to a gene. Germline V CDR1 and CDR2: SSHAT, FNYEAQ (reference sequence). Sequenced by immunoSEQ multiplex PCR; TCRdb stores in-frame clones only, minus some. Here the sample spans 200,000 or so clones, roughly 92% being singletons. The clonotype comes from an adult in good health. The V call is TRBV7-7, the J call TRBJ2-5; 14 bases are a match to TRBD2. The material was peripheral blood, obtained on day 0 of AZD1222 vaccination. The CDR3 DNA reads as TGTGCCAGCAGCCCAGGGACTAGCGGGAGTGTTGGGGCGGAGACCCAGTACTTC. Its translation is CASSPGTSGSVGAETQYF.